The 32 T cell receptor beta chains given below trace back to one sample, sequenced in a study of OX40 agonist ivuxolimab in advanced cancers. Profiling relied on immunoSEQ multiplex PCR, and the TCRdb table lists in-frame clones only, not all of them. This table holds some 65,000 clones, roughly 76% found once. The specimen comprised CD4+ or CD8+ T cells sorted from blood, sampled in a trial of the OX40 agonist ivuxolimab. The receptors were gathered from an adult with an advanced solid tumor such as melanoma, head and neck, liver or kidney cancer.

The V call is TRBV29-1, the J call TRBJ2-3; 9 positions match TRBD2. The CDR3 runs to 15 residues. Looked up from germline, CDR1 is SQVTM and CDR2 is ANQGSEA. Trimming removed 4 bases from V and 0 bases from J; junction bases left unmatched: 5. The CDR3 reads CSVGRLADSTDTQYF. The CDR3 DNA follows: TGCAGCGTTGGAAGACTAGCGGATAGCACAGATACGCAGTATTTT.

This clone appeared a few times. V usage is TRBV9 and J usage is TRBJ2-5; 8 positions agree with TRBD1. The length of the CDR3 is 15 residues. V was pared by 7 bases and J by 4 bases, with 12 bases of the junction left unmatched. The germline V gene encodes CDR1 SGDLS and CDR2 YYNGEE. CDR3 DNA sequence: TGTGCCAGCCAACGGACAGGGACCGGGTTAGAGACCCAGTACTTC. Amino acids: CASQRTGTGLETQYF.

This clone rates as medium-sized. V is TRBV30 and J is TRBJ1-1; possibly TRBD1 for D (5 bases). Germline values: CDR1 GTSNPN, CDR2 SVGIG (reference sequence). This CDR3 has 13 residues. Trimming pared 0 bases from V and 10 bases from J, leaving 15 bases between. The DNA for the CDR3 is TGTGCCTGGAGTGTAAAAGGGGCCGGGACAGCTTTCTTT. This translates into CAWSVKGAGTAFF.

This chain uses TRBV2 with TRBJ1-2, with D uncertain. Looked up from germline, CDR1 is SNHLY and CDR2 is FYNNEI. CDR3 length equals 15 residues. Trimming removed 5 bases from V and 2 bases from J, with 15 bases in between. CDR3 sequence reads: CASSSTPTSNYGYTF. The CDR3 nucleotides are TGTGCCAGCAGTTCGACACCTACTTCCAACTATGGCTACACCTTC.

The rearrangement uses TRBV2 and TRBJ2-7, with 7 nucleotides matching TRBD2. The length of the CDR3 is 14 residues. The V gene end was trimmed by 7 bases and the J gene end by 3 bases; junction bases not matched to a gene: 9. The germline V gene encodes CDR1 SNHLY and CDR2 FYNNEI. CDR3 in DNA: TGTGCCAGCAAACCCAACCCGGGAGGCTACGAGCAGTACTTC. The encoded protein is CASKPNPGGYEQYF.

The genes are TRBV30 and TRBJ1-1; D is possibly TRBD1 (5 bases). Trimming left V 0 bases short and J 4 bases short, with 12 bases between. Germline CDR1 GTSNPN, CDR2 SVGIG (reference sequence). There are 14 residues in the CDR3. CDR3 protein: CAWSVSGGTTEAFF. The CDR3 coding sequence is TGTGCCTGGAGTGTCTCGGGGGGAACCACTGAAGCTTTCTTT.

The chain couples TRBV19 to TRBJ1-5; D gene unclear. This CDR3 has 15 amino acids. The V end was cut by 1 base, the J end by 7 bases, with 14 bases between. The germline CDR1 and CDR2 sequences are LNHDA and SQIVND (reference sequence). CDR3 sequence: CASSIVGDGNQPQHF. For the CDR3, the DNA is TGTGCCAGTAGTATAGTAGGAGATGGGAACCAGCCCCAGCATTTT.

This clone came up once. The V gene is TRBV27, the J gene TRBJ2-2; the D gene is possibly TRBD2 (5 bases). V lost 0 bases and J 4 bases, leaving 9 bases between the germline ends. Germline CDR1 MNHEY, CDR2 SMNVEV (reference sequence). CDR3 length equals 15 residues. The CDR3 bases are TGTGCCAGCAGTTTATCGATTCGGGGCACCGGGGAGCTGTTTTTT. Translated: CASSLSIRGTGELFF.

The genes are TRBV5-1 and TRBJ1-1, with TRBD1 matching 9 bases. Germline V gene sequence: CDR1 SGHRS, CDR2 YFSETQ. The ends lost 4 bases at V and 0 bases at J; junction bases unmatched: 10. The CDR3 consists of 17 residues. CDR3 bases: TGCGCCAGCAGCCCGGGGACAGGGTCTGTCATGAACACTGAAGCTTTCTTT. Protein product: CASSPGTGSVMNTEAFF.

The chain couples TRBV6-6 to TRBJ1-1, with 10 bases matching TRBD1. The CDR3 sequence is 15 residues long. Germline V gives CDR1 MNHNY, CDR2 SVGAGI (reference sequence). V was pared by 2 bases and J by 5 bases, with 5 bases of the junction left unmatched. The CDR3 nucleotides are TGTGCCAGCAGTTACCTCCGGGACAGGGGTACTGAAGCTTTCTTT. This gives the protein CASSYLRDRGTEAFF.

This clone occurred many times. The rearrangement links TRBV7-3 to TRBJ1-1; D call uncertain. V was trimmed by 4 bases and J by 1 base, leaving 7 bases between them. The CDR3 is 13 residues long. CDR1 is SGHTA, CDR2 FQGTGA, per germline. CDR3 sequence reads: CASSSQRNTEAFF. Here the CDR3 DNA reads TGTGCCAGCAGCTCGCAGAGGAACACTGAAGCTTTCTTT.

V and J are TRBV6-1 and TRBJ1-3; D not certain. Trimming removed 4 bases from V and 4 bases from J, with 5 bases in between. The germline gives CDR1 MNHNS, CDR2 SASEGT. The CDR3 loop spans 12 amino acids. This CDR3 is CASSVPGNTIYF. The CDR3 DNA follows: TGTGCCAGCAGTGTCCCCGGAAACACCATATATTTT.

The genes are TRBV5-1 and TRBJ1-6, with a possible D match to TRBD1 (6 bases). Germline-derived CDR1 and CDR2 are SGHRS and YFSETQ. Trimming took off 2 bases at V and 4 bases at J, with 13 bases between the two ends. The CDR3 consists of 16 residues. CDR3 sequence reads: CASSLTGTRYNSPLHF. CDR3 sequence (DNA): TGCGCCAGCAGCTTAACCGGGACACGTTATAATTCACCCCTCCACTTT.

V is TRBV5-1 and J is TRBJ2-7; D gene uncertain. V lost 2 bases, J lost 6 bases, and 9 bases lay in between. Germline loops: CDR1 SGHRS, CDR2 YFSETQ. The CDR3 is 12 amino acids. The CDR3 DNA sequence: TGCGCCAGCAGCTTACCGGCCGGCGAGCAGTACTTC. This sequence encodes CASSLPAGEQYF. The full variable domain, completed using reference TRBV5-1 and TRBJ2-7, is KAGVTQTPRYLIKTRGQQVTLSCSPISGHRSVSWYQQTPGQGLQFLFEYFSETQRNKGNFPGRFSGRQFSNSRSEMNVSTLELGDSALYLCASSLPAGEQYFGPGTRLTVT.

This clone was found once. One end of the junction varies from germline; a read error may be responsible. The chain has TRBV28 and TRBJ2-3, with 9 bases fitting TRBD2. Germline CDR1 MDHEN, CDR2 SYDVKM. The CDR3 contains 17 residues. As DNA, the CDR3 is TGTGCCAGCAGTCCCGAAGCGGGAGGACCGAGCACGGATACGCAGTATTTT. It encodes CASSPEAGGPSTDTQYF.

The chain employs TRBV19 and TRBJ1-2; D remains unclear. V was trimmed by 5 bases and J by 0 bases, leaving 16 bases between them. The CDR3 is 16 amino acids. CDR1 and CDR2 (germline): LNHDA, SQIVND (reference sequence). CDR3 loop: CASSPLNDLANYGYTF. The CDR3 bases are TGTGCCAGTAGTCCCCTCAACGATTTAGCTAACTATGGCTACACCTTC.

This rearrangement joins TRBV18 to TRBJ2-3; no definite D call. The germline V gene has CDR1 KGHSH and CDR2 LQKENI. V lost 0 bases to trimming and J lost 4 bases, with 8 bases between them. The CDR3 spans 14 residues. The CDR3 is CASSPPVASDTQYF. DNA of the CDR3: TGTGCCAGCTCACCACCGGTGGCCTCAGATACGCAGTATTTT. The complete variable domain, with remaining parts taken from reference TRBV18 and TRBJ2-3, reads NAGVMQNPRHLVRRRGQEARLRCSPMKGHSHVYWYRQLPEEGLKFMVYLQKENIIDESGMPKERFSAEFPKEGPSILRIQQVVRGDSAAYFCASSPPVASDTQYFGPGTRLTVL.

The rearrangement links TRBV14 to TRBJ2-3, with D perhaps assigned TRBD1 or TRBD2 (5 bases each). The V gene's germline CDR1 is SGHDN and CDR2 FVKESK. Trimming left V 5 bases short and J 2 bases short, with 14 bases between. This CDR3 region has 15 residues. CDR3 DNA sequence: TGTGCCAGCAGCGTCACGGGACCCCCCACAGATACGCAGTATTTT. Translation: CASSVTGPPTDTQYF. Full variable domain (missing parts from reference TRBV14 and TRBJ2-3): EAGVTQFPSHSVIEKGQTVTLRCDPISGHDNLYWYRRVMGKEIKFLLHFVKESKQDESGMPNNRFLAERTGGTYSTLKVQPAELEDSGVYFCASSVTGPPTDTQYFGPGTRLTVL.

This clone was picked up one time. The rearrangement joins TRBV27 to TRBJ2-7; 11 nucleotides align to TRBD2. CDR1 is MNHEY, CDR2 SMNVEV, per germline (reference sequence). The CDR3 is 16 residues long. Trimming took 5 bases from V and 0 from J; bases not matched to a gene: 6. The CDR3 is CASSKKTSGVSYEQYF. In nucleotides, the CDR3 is TGTGCCAGCAGTAAGAAGACTAGCGGGGTCTCCTACGAGCAGTACTTC.

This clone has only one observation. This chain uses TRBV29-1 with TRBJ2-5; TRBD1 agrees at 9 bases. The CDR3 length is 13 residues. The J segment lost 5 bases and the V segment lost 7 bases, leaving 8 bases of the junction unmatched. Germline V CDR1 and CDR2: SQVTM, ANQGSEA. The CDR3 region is CSAATGGEETQYF. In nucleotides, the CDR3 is TGCAGCGCCGCGACAGGGGGAGAGGAGACCCAGTACTTC.

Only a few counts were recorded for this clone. The chain's CDR3 is CAWSVADTNTEAFF. The CDR3 region has the DNA TGTGCCTGGAGTGTAGCGGACACCAACACTGAAGCTTTCTTT. The rearrangement joins TRBV30 to TRBJ1-1; perhaps TRBD1 as D (5 bases). Trimming stripped 0 bases from V and 2 bases from J, with 10 bases between. CDR1 is GTSNPN, CDR2 SVGIG, per germline (reference sequence). The CDR3 is 14 amino acids.

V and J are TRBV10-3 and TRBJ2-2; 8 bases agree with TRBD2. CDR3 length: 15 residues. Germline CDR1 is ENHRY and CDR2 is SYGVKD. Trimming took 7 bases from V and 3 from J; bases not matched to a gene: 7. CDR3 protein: CAINREGHYTGELFF. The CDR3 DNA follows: TGTGCCATCAATCGGGAGGGGCATTACACCGGGGAGCTGTTTTTT.

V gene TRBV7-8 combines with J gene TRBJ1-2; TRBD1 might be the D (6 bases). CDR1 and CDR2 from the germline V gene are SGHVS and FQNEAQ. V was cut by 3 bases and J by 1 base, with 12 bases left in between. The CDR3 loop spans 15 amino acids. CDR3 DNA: TGTGCCAGCAGCTTTGGTCCAGGGGTTAACTATGGCTACACCTTC. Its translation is CASSFGPGVNYGYTF.

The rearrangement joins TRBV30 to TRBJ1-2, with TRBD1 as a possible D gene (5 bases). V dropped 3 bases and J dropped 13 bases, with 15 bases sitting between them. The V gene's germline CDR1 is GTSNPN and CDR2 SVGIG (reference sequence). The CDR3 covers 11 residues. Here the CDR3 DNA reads TGTGCCTGGAGCGCAGGGTCCGGACCCACCTTC. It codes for CAWSAGSGPTF.

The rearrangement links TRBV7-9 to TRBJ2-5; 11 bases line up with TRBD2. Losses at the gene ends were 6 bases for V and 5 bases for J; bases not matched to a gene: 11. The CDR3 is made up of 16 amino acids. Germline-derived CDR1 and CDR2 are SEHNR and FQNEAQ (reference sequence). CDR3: CASSPGLAGIGETQYF. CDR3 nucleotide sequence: TGTGCCAGCAGTCCAGGACTAGCGGGTATCGGGGAGACCCAGTACTTC.

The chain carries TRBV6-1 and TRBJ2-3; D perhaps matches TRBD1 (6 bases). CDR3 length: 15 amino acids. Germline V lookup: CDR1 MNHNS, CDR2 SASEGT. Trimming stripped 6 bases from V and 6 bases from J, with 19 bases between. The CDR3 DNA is TGTGCCAGCAGGTCGACAGGCCTTCTTGGGGATACGCAGTATTTT. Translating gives CASRSTGLLGDTQYF.

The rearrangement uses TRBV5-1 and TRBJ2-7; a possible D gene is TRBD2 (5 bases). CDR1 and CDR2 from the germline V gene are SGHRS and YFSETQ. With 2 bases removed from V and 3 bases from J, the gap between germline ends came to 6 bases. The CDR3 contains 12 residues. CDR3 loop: CASSFEGYEQYF. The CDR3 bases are TGCGCCAGCAGCTTCGAGGGCTACGAGCAGTACTTC.

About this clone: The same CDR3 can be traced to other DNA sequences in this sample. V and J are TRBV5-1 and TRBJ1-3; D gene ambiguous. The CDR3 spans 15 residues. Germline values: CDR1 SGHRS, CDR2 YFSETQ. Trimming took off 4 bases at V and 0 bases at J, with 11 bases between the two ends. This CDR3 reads CASSPDGYSGNTIYF. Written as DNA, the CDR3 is TGCGCCAGCAGCCCCGACGGGTACTCTGGAAACACCATATATTTT.

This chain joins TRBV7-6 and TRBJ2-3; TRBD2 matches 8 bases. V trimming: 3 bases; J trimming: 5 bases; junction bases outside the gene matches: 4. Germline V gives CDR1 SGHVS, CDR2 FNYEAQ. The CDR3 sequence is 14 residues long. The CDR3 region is CASSLGLAGDTQYF. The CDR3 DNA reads TGTGCCAGCAGCTTGGGGCTAGCGGGAGATACGCAGTATTTT.

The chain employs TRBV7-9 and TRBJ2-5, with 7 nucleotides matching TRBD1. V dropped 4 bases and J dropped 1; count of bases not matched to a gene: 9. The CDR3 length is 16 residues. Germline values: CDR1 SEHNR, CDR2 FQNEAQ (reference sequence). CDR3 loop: CASSYGDSWGQETQYF. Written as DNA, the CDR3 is TGTGCCAGCAGCTATGGGGACAGTTGGGGCCAAGAGACCCAGTACTTC.

The CDR3 protein is CSVAGALPMNTEAFF. The CDR3 bases are TGCAGCGTTGCTGGGGCGCTTCCAATGAACACTGAAGCTTTCTTT. J is TRBJ1-1 and V is TRBV29-1; tentative D call: TRBD1 (5 bases). V was cut by 4 bases and J by 0 bases, with 15 bases left in between. The CDR3 consists of 15 residues. CDR1 is SQVTM, CDR2 ANQGSEA, per germline.

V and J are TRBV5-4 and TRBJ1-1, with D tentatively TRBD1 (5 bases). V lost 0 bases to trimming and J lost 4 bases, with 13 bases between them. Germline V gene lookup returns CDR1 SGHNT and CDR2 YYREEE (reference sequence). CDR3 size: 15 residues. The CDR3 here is CASSLAGIGATEAFF. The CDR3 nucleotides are TGTGCCAGCAGCTTGGCTGGGATTGGGGCCACTGAAGCTTTCTTT.